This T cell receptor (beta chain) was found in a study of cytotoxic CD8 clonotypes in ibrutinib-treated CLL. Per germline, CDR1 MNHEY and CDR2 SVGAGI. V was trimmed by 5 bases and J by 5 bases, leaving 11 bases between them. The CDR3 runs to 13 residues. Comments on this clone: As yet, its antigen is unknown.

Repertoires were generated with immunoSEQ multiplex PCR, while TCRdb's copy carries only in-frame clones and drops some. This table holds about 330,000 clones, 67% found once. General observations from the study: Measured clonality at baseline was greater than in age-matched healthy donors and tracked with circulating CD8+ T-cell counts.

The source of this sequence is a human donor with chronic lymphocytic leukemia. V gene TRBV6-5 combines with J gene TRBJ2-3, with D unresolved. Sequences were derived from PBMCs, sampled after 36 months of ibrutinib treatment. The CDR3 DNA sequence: TGTGCCAGCAGTCTGGACCCCAGAGATACGCAGTATTTT. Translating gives CASSLDPRDTQYF.